This TCR beta chain was captured by sequencing in a study of blood T cell repertoires in COVID-19. Background on the study: From T cells, B-cell-depleted T cells, or PBMCs came the material, which was cDNA or gDNA.

Clones were sequenced by immunoSEQ multiplex PCR, and TCRdb holds only the in-frame ones, with some missing. This table has 380,000 or so clones, roughly nine tenths appearing once. The V gene's germline CDR1 is SGHRS and CDR2 YFSETQ. This CDR3 spans 16 amino acids. V lost 4 bases, J lost 2 bases, and 17 bases lay in between. The chain employs TRBV5-1 and TRBJ2-3, with TRBD1 as a possible D gene (6 bases). The receptor was derived from a middle-aged man with acute or convalescent COVID-19. Specimen: peripheral blood. This chain's CDR3 is CASSLRDTSYTDTQYF. CDR3 DNA: TGCGCCAGCAGCCTCAGGGACACCTCCTACACAGATACGCAGTATTTT.